This TCR beta chain was observed in a study of tumor and adjacent non-tumor tissue in lung cancer. Regarding this clonotype: One end of the junction varies from germline; a read error may be responsible.

This sample's RNA came from whole unsorted tissue. Distant lung tissue was collected more than 3 cm away from the tumor edge. CDR1 is MNHEY and CDR2 is SVGAGI in the germline V gene. The CDR3 covers 12 residues. A modified ARM-PCR protocol with three rounds of nested PCR amplified TCRbeta. Each CDR3 protein gets one entry after TCRdb re-called the multiplex PCR reads with MiXCR. The data contain 60,000 to 80,000 distinct CDR3 sequences, approximately 71% of them singletons. The TCR was taken from a woman aged 50 to 60 with non-small cell lung cancer. Sequenced input: distant non-tumor lung tissue. The V and J genes are TRBV6-5 and TRBJ2-2, with a possible D match to TRBD1 (6 bases). CDR3 DNA sequence: TGTGCCAGGATCACAGGGATTGGGGAGCTGTATTTT. This sequence encodes CARITGIGELYF.